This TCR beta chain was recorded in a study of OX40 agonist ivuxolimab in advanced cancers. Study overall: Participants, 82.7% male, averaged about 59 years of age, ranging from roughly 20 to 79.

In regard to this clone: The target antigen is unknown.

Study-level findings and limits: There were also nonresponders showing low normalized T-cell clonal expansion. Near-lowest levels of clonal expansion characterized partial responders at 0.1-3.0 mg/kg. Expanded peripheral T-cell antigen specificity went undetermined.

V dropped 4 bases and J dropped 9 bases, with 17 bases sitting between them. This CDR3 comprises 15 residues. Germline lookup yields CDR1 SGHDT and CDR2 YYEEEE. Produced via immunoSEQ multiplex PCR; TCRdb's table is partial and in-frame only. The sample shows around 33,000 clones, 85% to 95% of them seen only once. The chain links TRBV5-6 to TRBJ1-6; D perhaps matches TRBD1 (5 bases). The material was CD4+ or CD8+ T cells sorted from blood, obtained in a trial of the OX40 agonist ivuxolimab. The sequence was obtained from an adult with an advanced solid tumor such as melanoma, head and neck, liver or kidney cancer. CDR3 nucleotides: TGTGCCAGCAGCCACGAATCAGGGTCAGCTTCACCCCTCCACTTT. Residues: CASSHESGSASPLHF.